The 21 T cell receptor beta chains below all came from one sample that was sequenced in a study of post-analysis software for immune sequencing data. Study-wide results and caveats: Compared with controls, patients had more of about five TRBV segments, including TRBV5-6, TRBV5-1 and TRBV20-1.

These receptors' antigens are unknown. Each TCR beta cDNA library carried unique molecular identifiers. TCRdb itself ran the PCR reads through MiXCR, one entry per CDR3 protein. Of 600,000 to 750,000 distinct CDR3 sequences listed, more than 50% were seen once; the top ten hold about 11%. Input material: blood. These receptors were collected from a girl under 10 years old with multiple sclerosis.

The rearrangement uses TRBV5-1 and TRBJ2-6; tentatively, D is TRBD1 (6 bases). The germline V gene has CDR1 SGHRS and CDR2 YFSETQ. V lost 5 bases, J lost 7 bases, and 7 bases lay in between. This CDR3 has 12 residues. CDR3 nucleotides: TGCGCCAGCAGACAGGGCGCCAACGTCCTGACTTTC. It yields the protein CASRQGANVLTF. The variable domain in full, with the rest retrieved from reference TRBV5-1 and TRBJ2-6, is KAGVTQTPRYLIKTRGQQVTLSCSPISGHRSVSWYQQTPGQGLQFLFEYFSETQRNKGNFPGRFSGRQFSNSRSEMNVSTLELGDSALYLCASRQGANVLTFGAGSRLTVL.

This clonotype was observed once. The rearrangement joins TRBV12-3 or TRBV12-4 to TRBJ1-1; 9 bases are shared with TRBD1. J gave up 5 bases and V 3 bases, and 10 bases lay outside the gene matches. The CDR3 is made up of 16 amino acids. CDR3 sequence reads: CASSFRADRGRTEAFF. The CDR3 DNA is TGTGCCAGCAGTTTTCGAGCCGACAGGGGGAGAACTGAAGCTTTCTTT.

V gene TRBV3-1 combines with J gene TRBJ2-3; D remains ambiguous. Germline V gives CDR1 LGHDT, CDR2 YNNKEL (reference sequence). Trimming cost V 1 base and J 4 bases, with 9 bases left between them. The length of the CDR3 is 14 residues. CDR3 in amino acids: CASSQVQSADTQYF. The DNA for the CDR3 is TGTGCCAGCAGCCAAGTACAGAGCGCAGATACGCAGTATTTT.

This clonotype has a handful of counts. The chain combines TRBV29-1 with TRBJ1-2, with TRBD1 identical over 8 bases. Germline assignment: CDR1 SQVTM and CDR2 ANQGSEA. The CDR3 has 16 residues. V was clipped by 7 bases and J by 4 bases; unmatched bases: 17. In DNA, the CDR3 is TGCAGCGCCGATGGGATCGGAGGGACAGGAGCCTATGGCTACACCTTC. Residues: CSADGIGGTGAYGYTF.

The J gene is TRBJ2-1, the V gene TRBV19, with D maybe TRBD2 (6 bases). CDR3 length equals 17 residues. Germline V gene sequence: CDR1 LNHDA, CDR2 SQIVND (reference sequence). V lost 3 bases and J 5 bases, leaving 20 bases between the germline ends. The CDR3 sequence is CASSINAIRRENNEQFF. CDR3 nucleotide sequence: TGTGCCAGTAGTATTAACGCGATCCGGCGGGAAAACAATGAGCAGTTCTTC.

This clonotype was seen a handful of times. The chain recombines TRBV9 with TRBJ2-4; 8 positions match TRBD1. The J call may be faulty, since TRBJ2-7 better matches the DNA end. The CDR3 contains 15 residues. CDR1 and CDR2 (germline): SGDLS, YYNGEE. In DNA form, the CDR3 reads TGTGCCAGCAGCGTAGGTGACAGGGGCGGCAACGAGCAGTACTTC. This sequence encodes CASSVGDRGGNEQYF.

In nucleotides, the CDR3 is TGTGCCAGCAGGCCCCCGTTCTTGGGCGGGGCCGGGGGGAATGAGCAGTTCTTC. Its protein product is CASRPPFLGGAGGNEQFF. V and J are TRBV7-9 and TRBJ2-1, with 7 bases matching TRBD2. The trim removed 6 bases at V and 7 bases at J, leaving 21 bases unmatched. The germline V gene encodes CDR1 SEHNR and CDR2 FQNEAQ (reference sequence). This CDR3 region has 18 residues.

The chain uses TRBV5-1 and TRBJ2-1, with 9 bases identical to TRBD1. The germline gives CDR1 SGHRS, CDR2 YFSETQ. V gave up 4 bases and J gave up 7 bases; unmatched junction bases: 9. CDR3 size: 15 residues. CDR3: CASSRGTGLVNEQFF. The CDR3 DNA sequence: TGCGCCAGCAGCAGGGGGACAGGGTTGGTAAATGAGCAGTTCTTC.

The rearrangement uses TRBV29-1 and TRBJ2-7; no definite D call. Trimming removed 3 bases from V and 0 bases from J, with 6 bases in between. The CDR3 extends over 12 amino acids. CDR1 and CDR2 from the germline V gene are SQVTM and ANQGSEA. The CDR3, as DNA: TGCAGCGTTGACGGTCGCTCCTACGAGCAGTACTTC. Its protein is CSVDGRSYEQYF.

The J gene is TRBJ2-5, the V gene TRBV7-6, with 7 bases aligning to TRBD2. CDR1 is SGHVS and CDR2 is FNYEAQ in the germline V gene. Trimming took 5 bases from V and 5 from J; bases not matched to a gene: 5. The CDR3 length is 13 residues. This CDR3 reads CASSRGVEETQYF. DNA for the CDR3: TGTGCCAGCAGCCGGGGGGTGGAGGAGACCCAGTACTTC.

The CDR3 is CASSPWSWAQYF. The DNA of the CDR3 is TGTGCCAGCAGTCCCTGGAGCTGGGCCCAGTACTTC. The rearrangement joins TRBV12-3 or TRBV12-4 to TRBJ2-5; no clear D gene. The ends were cut back, 5 bases at V and 9 bases at J, with 13 bases in the middle. The length of the CDR3 is 12 residues.

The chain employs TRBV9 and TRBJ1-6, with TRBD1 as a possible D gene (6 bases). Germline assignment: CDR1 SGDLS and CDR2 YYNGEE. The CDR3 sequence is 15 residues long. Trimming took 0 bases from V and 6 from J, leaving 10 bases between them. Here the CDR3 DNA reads TGTGCCAGCAGCGTAGGGGGACACCTTAATTCACCCCTCCACTTT. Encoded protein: CASSVGGHLNSPLHF.

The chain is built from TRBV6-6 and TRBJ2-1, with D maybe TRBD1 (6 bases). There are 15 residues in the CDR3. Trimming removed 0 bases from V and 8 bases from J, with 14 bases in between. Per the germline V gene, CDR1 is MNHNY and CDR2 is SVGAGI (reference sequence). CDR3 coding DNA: TGTGCCAGCAGTTACTCGAGGGGTGGGGGCTATGAGCAGTTCTTC. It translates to CASSYSRGGGYEQFF.

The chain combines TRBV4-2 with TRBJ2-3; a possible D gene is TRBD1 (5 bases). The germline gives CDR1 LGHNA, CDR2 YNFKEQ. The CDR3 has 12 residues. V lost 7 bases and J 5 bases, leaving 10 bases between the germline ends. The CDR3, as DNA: TGTGCCAGCACGGCTCAGGGAGATACGCAGTATTTT. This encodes CASTAQGDTQYF.

CDR3 sequence (DNA): TGTGCCATCAGTGAGCCCAGTAGCTCCTACGAGCAGTACTTC. It encodes CAISEPSSSYEQYF. The chain combines TRBV10-3 with TRBJ2-7; D ambiguous. Per the germline V gene, CDR1 is ENHRY and CDR2 is SYGVKD. V dropped 2 bases and J dropped 0 bases, with 8 bases sitting between them. There are 14 residues in the CDR3.

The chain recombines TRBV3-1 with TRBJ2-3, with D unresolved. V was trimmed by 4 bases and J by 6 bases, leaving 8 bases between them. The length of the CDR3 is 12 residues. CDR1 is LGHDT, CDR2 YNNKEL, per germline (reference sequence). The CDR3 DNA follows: TGTGCCAGCAGCCGCCCAAGGGATACGCAGTATTTT. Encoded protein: CASSRPRDTQYF.

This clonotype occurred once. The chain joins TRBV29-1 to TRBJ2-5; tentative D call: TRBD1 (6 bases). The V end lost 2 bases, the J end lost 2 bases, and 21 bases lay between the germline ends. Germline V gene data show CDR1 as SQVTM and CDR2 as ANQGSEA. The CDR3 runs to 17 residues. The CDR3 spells CSVEPPPGTRPQETQYF. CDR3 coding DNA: TGCAGCGTTGAACCCCCACCGGGGACACGACCTCAAGAGACCCAGTACTTC.

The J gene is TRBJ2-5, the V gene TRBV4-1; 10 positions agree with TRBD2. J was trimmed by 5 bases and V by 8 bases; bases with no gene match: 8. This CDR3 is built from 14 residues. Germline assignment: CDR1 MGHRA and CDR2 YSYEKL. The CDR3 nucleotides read TGCGCCAGCTCAACTAGCGGGGTGTACGAGACCCAGTACTTC. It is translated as CASSTSGVYETQYF.

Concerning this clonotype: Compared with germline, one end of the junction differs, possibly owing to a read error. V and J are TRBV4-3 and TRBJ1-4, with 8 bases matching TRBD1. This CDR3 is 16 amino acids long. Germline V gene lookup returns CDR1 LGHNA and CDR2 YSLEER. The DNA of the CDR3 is TGCGCCAGCAGCCCCGGACAGGGAGCGACTAATGGAAAACTGTTTTTT. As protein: CASSPGQGATNGKLFF.

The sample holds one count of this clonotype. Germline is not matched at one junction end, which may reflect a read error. CDR3: CASSSGASGGYSEQFF. The CDR3 region has the DNA TGTGCCAGCAGCTCCGGGGCTAGCGGGGGCTACAGTGAGCAGTTCTTC. This chain joins TRBV7-8 and TRBJ2-1; TRBD2 aligns across 10 bases. CDR3 length: 16 residues. The germline CDR1 and CDR2 sequences are SGHVS and FQNEAQ.

CDR3 residues: CASSYSDTAYEQYF. CDR3 sequence (DNA): TGTGCCAGCAGTTATTCGGATACTGCCTACGAGCAGTACTTC. This chain links TRBV6-5 with TRBJ2-7; D is ambiguous. Germline values: CDR1 MNHEY, CDR2 SVGAGI. This CDR3 region has 14 residues. V was shortened by 3 bases and J by 2 bases, with 11 bases between the two germline ends.